The source of this T cell receptor (beta chain) is a study of cytotoxic CD8 clonotypes in ibrutinib-treated CLL. The study, taken as a whole, reports: The public clonotypes identified were infrequent and showed contraction or stability on treatment.

This clone was recorded a few times. Its antigen is still unknown. J gave up 7 bases and V 5 bases, and 11 bases lay outside the gene matches. The CDR3 runs to 15 residues. Germline V gene lookup returns CDR1 SGHTA and CDR2 FQGTGA. Sequencing sought depths of 1 in 200,000 to 1 in 1 million T cells. Sequencing was performed with immunoSEQ multiplex PCR; in TCRdb, only in-frame clones are kept and a portion is missing. The data contain 25,000 to 30,000 clones, roughly 60% of them singletons. V is TRBV7-3 and J is TRBJ1-2; TRBD1 matches 9 bases. The material sequenced was PBMCs, taken before ibrutinib treatment. This TCR derives from a human donor with chronic lymphocytic leukemia. This CDR3 is CASSPYETGGGGYTF. The CDR3, as DNA: TGTGCCAGCAGCCCCTATGAAACAGGGGGCGGTGGCTACACCTTC.